Presented here are 20 T cell receptor beta chains from one specimen sequenced in a study of blood T cell repertoires in COVID-19. Sequenced by immunoSEQ multiplex PCR; TCRdb stores in-frame clones only, minus some. The sample holds 200,000 to 250,000 clones, approximately 88% seen once. The specimen was peripheral blood. These receptors were taken from a woman in her twenties or thirties with COVID-19, enrolled during active disease.

The rearrangement uses TRBV29-1 and TRBJ2-1; 7 nucleotides match TRBD2. This CDR3 is 16 amino acids long. Germline CDR1 reads SQVTM; CDR2 reads ANQGSEA. Unmatched junction bases numbered 16, after V lost 7 bases and J lost 4 bases. The CDR3 loop is CSAYLFREAVYNEQFF. In DNA, the CDR3 is TGCAGCGCCTACCTGTTTCGGGAGGCCGTTTACAATGAGCAGTTCTTC.

The gene calls are TRBV7-2 and TRBJ2-1, with D hard to call. CDR3 size: 14 residues. Looked up from germline, CDR1 is SGHTA and CDR2 is FQGNSA. Between the trimmed V and J ends, which lost 1 base and 8 bases, there was a span of 12 bases. The CDR3 DNA reads TGTGCCAGCAGCTTAGTGGTACCCGTAGATGAGCAGTTCTTC. Amino acids: CASSLVVPVDEQFF.

The rearrangement joins TRBV19 to TRBJ1-2, with 7 bases matching TRBD1. The CDR3 loop spans 14 amino acids. Trimming took 5 bases from V and 8 from J; bases not matched to a gene: 11. Germline V gene lookup returns CDR1 LNHDA and CDR2 SQIVND (reference sequence). CDR3 protein: CASSPDDRVGGYTF. The CDR3 DNA reads TGTGCCAGTAGTCCCGATGACAGGGTGGGAGGCTACACCTTC.

The V and J genes are TRBV4-2 and TRBJ2-3, with 9 bases matching TRBD2. Germline values: CDR1 LGHNA, CDR2 YNFKEQ. The trim removed 0 bases at V and 4 bases at J, leaving 2 bases unmatched. The CDR3 loop spans 15 amino acids. The CDR3 reads CASSQERGGPDTQYF. CDR3 in DNA: TGTGCCAGCAGCCAAGAGCGGGGGGGCCCAGATACGCAGTATTTT.

V is TRBV7-2 and J is TRBJ2-5; D might be TRBD2 (7 bases). Germline V gives CDR1 SGHTA, CDR2 FQGNSA. V was trimmed by 4 bases and J by 1 base, leaving 13 bases between them. The CDR3 runs to 15 residues. The CDR3 is CASSSMRGPQETQYF. The CDR3 bases are TGTGCCAGCAGCTCTATGCGGGGGCCCCAAGAGACCCAGTACTTC.

V usage is TRBV29-1 and J usage is TRBJ1-1, with D possibly matching TRBD1 (6 bases). There are 13 residues in the CDR3. Deletions cut 0 bases from V and 4 bases from J, with 9 bases between. The germline V gene encodes CDR1 SQVTM and CDR2 ANQGSEA. The CDR3 spells CSVEDGGGTEAFF. The CDR3 DNA follows: TGCAGCGTTGAAGATGGGGGCGGCACTGAAGCTTTCTTT.

The chain carries TRBV7-2 and TRBJ2-5, with unresolved D. The CDR3 totals 15 residues. V gave up 1 base and J gave up 1 base, with 10 bases separating them. Germline V lookup: CDR1 SGHTA, CDR2 FQGNSA. In nucleotides, the CDR3 is TGTGCCAGCAGCTTAGTTGGAGACTCCCAAGAGACCCAGTACTTC. Its protein is CASSLVGDSQETQYF.

This clone has a handful of counts. The chain employs TRBV5-1 and TRBJ2-1; 13 bases fit TRBD2. V lost 6 bases, J lost 9 bases, and 12 bases stayed unmatched. The CDR3 sequence is 16 residues long. Per germline, CDR1 SGHRS and CDR2 YFSETQ. The CDR3, as DNA: TGCGCCAGCAACCCACTAGCGGGGGGGCGGGAAGGTGAGCAGTTCTTC. Translating gives CASNPLAGGREGEQFF.

The chain is built from TRBV6-5 and TRBJ2-1, with 8 bases matching TRBD2. The CDR3 has 15 amino acids. V dropped 3 bases and J dropped 6; count of bases not matched to a gene: 7. Germline V lookup: CDR1 MNHEY, CDR2 SVGAGI. CDR3 nucleotides: TGTGCCAGCAGTTATCGGGGGGGGGCCACCAATGAGCAGTTCTTC. It translates to CASSYRGGATNEQFF.

With regard to this clone: Germline is not matched at one junction end, which may reflect a read error. This sequence joins TRBV7-7 and TRBJ2-3, with 8 bases lining up with TRBD1. This CDR3 has 14 residues. Germline values: CDR1 SSHAT, CDR2 FNYEAQ (reference sequence). The CDR3 reads CASSLGQGMDTQYF. CDR3 DNA sequence: TGTGCTAGCAGCTTAGGACAGGGAATGGATACGCAGTATTTT.

The chain employs TRBV4-2 and TRBJ1-2; perhaps TRBD1 as D (6 bases). V was clipped by 3 bases and J by 5 bases, with 25 bases between them. This CDR3 spans 18 amino acids. The germline V gene encodes CDR1 LGHNA and CDR2 YNFKEQ. In DNA, the CDR3 is TGTGCCAGCAGCCACACGAATCGGGACACCCGGGGAGGGTATGGCTACACCTTC. Translating gives CASSHTNRDTRGGYGYTF.

The chain combines TRBV4-1 with TRBJ2-7; D might be TRBD2 (5 bases). The CDR3 is 14 amino acids. Germline V gene lookup returns CDR1 MGHRA and CDR2 YSYEKL. Trimming cost V 0 bases and J 2 bases, with 8 bases left between them. CDR3 in DNA: TGCGCCAGCAGCCAAGAGACTACCACCTACGAGCAGTACTTC. Protein: CASSQETTTYEQYF.

The chain combines TRBV5-1 with TRBJ1-1; the D is unclear. Germline values: CDR1 SGHRS, CDR2 YFSETQ. V was shortened by 9 bases and J by 1 base, with 10 bases between the two germline ends. CDR3 length: 12 residues. DNA for the CDR3: TGCGCCATTGCGAACAGGAACACTGAAGCTTTCTTT. It encodes CAIANRNTEAFF.

This chain joins TRBV12-3 or TRBV12-4 and TRBJ1-1; a weak D match, TRBD1 (5 bases). The V end lost 10 bases, the J end lost 0 bases, and 12 bases lay between the germline ends. The CDR3 spans 13 residues. The CDR3 nucleotides are TGTGCCACGGGAGGACAAATGAACACTGAAGCTTTCTTT. Its protein is CATGGQMNTEAFF.

This chain joins TRBV6-5 and TRBJ1-5; TRBD1 might be the D (5 bases). The germline V gene has CDR1 MNHEY and CDR2 SVGAGI. V lost 5 bases and J lost 7, with 15 bases in between. CDR3 length: 14 residues. In DNA, the CDR3 is TGTGCCAGCAGTACGAACCAGGGAGGACAGCCCCAGCATTTT. Translating gives CASSTNQGGQPQHF.

The chain has TRBV4-3 and TRBJ1-2; D is unresolved. The CDR3 spans 16 residues. CDR1 is LGHNA and CDR2 is YSLEER in the germline V gene. Between the trimmed V and J ends, which lost 2 bases and 6 bases, there was a span of 19 bases. CDR3 amino acids: CASSQSRLRGTHGYTF. DNA of the CDR3: TGCGCCAGCAGCCAATCTCGATTAAGAGGAACGCATGGCTACACCTTC.

The V call is TRBV7-2, the J call TRBJ2-2, with D possibly being TRBD1 (6 bases). This CDR3 comprises 16 residues. V dropped 5 bases and J dropped 3 bases, with 16 bases sitting between them. From germline, CDR1 is SGHTA and CDR2 FQGNSA. In nucleotides, the CDR3 is TGTGCCAGCAGCCCTGGGGGCAGCTCGCACACCGGGGAGCTGTTTTTT. This codes for CASSPGGSSHTGELFF.

This chain joins TRBV24-1 and TRBJ2-1; D gene unclear. CDR1 KGHDR and CDR2 SFDVKD come from the germline V gene. The CDR3 sequence is 13 residues long. V lost 3 bases to trimming and J lost 2 bases, with 4 bases between them. As DNA, the CDR3 is TGTGCCACCAGTGATAGCACCTACAATGAGCAGTTCTTC. Translating gives CATSDSTYNEQFF.

This clone showed up just once. The chain links TRBV13 to TRBJ2-2; D call uncertain. The V end lost 5 bases, the J end lost 5 bases, and 6 bases lay between the germline ends. This CDR3 has 12 residues. Germline assignment: CDR1 PRHDT and CDR2 FYEKMQ (reference sequence). The CDR3 DNA sequence: TGTGCCAGCAGCCCCTCGACCGGGGAGCTGTTTTTT. Translating gives CASSPSTGELFF. Complete variable domain (other parts from reference TRBV13 and TRBJ2-2): AAGVIQSPRHLIKEKRETATLKCYPIPRHDTVYWYQQGPGQDPQFLISFYEKMQSDKGSIPDRFSAQQFSDYHSELNMSSLELGDSALYFCASSPSTGELFFGEGSRLTVL.

V is TRBV6-1 and J is TRBJ2-5, with TRBD1 as a possible D gene (6 bases). V was pared by 2 bases and J by 5 bases, with 18 bases between. Germline V lookup: CDR1 MNHNS, CDR2 SASEGT. The CDR3 spans 16 residues. DNA of the CDR3: TGTGCCAGCAGTGAATTTTGGGACACCCTATATGAGACCCAGTACTTC. Protein sequence: CASSEFWDTLYETQYF.